The T cell receptor (beta chain) under discussion was sequenced for a study of T cells in Graves' hyperthyroidism and ophthalmopathy. This clonotype was picked up many times. Amplification yielded TCR beta CDR3 regions, with RNA transcripts as the source. In the first-round RT-PCR of the TCR CDR3, the HTBI primer set was used. TCRdb used MiXCR to reprocess the multiplex PCR reads, holding one entry per CDR3 protein. The sample has about 350,000 distinct CDR3 sequences; 15% to 20% are singletons. Trimming took 6 bases from V and 7 from J, leaving 10 bases between them. Germline CDR1 is SNHLY and CDR2 is FYNNEI. The CDR3 is made up of 12 amino acids.

The sequencing sample was made of blood. This receptor was obtained from a woman between 40 and 55 years old with Graves' ophthalmopathy. V is TRBV2 and J is TRBJ2-4; D possibly corresponds to TRBD2 (6 bases). CDR3 sequence: CASRGGGNIQYF. CDR3 bases: TGTGCCAGCAGGGGAGGAGGGAACATTCAGTACTTC.